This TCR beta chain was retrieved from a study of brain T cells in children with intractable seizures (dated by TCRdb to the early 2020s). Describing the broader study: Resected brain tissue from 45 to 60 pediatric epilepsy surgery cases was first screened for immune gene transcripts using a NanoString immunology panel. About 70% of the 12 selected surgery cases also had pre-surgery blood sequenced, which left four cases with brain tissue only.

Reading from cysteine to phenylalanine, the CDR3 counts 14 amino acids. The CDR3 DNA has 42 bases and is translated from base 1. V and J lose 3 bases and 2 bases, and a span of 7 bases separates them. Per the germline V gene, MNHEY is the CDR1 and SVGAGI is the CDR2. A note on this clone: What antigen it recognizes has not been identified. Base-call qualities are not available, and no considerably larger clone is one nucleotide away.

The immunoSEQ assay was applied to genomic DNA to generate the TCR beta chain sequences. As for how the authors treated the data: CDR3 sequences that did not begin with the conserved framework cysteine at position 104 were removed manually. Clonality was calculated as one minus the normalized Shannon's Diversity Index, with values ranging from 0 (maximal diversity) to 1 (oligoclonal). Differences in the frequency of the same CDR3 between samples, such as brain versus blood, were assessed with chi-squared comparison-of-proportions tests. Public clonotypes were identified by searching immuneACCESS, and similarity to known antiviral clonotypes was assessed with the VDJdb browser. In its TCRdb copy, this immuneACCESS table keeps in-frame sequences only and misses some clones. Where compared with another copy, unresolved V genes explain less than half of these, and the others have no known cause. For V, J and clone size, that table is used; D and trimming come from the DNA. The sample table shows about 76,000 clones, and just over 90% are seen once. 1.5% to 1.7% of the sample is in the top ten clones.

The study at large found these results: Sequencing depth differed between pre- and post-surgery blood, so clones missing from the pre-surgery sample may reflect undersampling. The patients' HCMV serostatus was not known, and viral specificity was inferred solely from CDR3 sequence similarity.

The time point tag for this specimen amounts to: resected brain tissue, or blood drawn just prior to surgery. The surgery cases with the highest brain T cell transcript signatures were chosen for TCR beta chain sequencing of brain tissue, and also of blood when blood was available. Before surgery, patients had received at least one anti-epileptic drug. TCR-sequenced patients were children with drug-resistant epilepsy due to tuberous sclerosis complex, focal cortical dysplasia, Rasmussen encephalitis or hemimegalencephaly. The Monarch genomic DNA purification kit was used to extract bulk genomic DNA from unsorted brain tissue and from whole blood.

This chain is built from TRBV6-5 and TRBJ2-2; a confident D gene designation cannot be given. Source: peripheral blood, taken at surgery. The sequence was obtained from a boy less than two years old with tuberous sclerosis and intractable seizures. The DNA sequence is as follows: TGTGCCAGCAGTTATTCGCGTAACACCGGGGAGCTGTTTTTT. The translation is CASSYSRNTGELFF.